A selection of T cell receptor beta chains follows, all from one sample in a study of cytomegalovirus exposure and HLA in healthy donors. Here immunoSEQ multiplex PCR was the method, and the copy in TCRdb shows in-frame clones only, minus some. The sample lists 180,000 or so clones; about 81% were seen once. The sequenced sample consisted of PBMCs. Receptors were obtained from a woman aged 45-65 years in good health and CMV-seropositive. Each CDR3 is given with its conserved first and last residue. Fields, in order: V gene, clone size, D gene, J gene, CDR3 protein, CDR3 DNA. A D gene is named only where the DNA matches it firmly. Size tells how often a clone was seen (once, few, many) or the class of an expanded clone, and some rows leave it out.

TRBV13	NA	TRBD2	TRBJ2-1	CVSSLGIGLAAYNEQFF	TGTGTCAGCAGCTTAGGCATCGGACTAGCGGCTTACAATGAGCAGTTCTTC
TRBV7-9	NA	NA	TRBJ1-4	CASSLRGGLEEKLFF	TGTGCCAGCAGCTTAAGGGGGGGCTTAGAAGAAAAACTGTTTTTT
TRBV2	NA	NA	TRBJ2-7	CASSEARQVGYYEQYF	TGTGCCAGCAGTGAAGCCAGACAGGTCGGGTACTACGAGCAGTACTTC
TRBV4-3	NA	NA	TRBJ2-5	CASSQDQGHLQETQYF	TGCGCCAGCAGCCAAGATCAGGGACACCTCCAAGAGACCCAGTACTTC
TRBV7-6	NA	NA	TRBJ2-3	CASSLEGTPDTQYF	TGTGCCAGCAGCTTAGAGGGGACTCCCGATACGCAGTATTTT
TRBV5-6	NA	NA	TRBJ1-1	CASSLDRRNTEAFF	TGTGCCAGCAGCTTGGACAGGAGGAACACTGAAGCTTTCTTT
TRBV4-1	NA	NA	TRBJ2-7	CASSQTGQHYEQYF	TGCGCCAGCAGCCAAACGGGACAACACTACGAGCAGTACTTC
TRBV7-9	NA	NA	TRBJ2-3	CSGERSGTDTQYF	TGTTCCGGGGAGCGGAGTGGCACAGATACGCAGTATTTT
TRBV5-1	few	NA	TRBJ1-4	CASSLAGQVNEKLFF	TGCGCCAGCAGCTTGGCCGGACAAGTCAATGAAAAACTGTTTTTT
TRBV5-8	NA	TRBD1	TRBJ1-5	CASSFRGQGSQPQHF	TGTGCCAGCAGCTTCCGGGGACAGGGGAGTCAGCCCCAGCATTTT
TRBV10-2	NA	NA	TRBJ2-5	CASKDSLETQYF	TGCGCCAGCAAGGACAGTTTAGAGACCCAGTACTTC
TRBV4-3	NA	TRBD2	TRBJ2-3	CASSHNRAGPSSSTDTQYF	TGCGCCAGCAGCCACAACAGAGCGGGGCCCTCAAGCAGCACAGATACGCAGTATTTT
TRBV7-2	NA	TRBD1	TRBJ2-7	CASSLDQGASYEQYF	TGTGCCAGCAGCTTGGATCAGGGGGCTTCCTACGAGCAGTACTTC
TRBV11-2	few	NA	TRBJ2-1	CASGVRDWDNEQFF	TGTGCCAGCGGAGTCCGGGACTGGGACAATGAGCAGTTCTTC
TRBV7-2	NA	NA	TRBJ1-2	CASSLLSQGNYGYTF	TGTGCCAGCAGCTTACTTTCACAGGGTAACTATGGCTACACCTTC
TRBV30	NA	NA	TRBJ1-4	CAWSIGGEKLFF	TGTGCCTGGAGCATAGGGGGTGAAAAACTGTTTTTT
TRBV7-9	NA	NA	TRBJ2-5	CSSSLGQGQQETQYF	TGTTCCAGCAGCTTAGGTCAGGGTCAACAAGAGACCCAGTACTTC
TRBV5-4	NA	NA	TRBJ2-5	CASSLGGQKETQYF	TGTGCCAGCAGCTTGGGGGGCCAGAAAGAGACCCAGTACTTC
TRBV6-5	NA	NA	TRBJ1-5	CASSYGQANQPQHF	TGTGCCAGCAGTTACGGCCAGGCCAATCAGCCCCAGCATTTT
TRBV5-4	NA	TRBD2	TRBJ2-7	CASSSGAGGRYEQYF	TGTGCCAGCAGCTCGGGGGCGGGAGGAAGGTACGAGCAGTACTTC
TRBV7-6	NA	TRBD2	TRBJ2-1	CASSARGGLSYNEQFF	TGTGCCAGCAGCGCCCGCGGGGGGTTATCTTACAATGAGCAGTTCTTC
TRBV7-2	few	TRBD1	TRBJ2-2	CASSLKEGAGGWTGELFF	TGTGCCAGCAGCTTAAAGGAGGGAGCAGGGGGCTGGACCGGGGAGCTGTTTTTT
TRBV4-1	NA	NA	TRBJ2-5	CASSQTTAETQYF	TGCGCCAGCAGCCAAACGACAGCGGAGACCCAGTACTTC
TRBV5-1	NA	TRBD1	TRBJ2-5	CASSLTGDREETQYF	TGCGCCAGCAGCTTGACTGGGGACAGGGAAGAGACCCAGTACTTC
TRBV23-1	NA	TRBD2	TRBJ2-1	CASSQSELAGGGEQFF	TGCGCCAGCAGTCAATCGGAACTAGCGGGAGGGGGGGAGCAGTTCTTC
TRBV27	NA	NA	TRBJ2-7	CASSFGLGYEQYF	TGTGCCAGCAGTTTTGGGCTCGGCTACGAGCAGTACTTC
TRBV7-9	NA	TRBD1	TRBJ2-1	CASSLVYDRGSYNEQFF	TGTGCCAGCAGCTTAGTCTACGACAGGGGGTCATACAATGAGCAGTTCTTC
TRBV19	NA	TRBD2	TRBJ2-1	CASSMGLTYNEQFF	TGTGCCAGTAGTATGGGACTAACCTACAATGAGCAGTTCTTC
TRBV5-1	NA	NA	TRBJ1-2	CASSFDRFYGYTF	TGCGCCAGCAGCTTTGACAGATTCTATGGCTACACCTTC
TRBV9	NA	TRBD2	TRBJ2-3	CASSVGLAGGLGTDTQYF	TGTGCCAGCAGCGTAGGTCTAGCGGGGGGGCTGGGGACAGATACGCAGTATTTT
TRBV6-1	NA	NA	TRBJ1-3	CASTRQNSGNTIYF	TGTGCCAGCACCAGACAGAACTCTGGAAACACCATATATTTT
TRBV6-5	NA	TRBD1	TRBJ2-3	CASSYSGTGGTDTQYF	TGTGCCAGCAGTTACTCAGGGACAGGGGGCACAGATACGCAGTATTTT
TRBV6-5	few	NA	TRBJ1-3	CASSRGRGSNTIYF	TGTGCCAGCAGTAGGGGAAGGGGGAGTAACACCATATATTTT
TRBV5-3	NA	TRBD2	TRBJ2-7	CARSLVASGTYEQYF	TGTGCCAGAAGCTTGGTAGCTAGCGGAACCTACGAGCAGTACTTC
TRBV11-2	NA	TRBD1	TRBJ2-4	CASSRDSLAKNIQYF	TGTGCCAGCAGCAGGGACAGCTTAGCCAAAAACATTCAGTACTTC
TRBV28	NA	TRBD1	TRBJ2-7	CASSWDRGREQYF	TGTGCCAGCAGTTGGGACAGGGGGAGAGAGCAGTACTTC
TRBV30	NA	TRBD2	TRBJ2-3	CAGKRAGGADTQYF	TGTGCTGGGAAGAGAGCGGGAGGGGCGGATACGCAGTATTTT
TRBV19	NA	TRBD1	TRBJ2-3	CASSHLTGGSSDTQYF	TGTGCCAGTAGTCACCTAACAGGGGGGAGCTCAGATACGCAGTATTTT
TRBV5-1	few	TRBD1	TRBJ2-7	CASSPTGGRVLYEQYF	TGCGCCAGCAGCCCTACAGGGGGCCGTGTACTCTACGAGCAGTACTTC